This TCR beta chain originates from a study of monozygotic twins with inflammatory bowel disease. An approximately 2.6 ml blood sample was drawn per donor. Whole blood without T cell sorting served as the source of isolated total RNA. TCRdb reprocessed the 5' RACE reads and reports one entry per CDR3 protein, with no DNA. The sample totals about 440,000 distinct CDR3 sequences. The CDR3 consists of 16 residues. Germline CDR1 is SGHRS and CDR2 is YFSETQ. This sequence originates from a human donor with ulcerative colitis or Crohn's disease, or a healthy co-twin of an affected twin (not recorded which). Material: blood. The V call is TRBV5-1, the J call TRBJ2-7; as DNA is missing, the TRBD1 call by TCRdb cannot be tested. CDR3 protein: CASSLIPGTGSYEQYF. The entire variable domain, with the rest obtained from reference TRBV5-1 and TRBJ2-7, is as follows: KAGVTQTPRYLIKTRGQQVTLSCSPISGHRSVSWYQQTPGQGLQFLFEYFSETQRNKGNFPGRFSGRQFSNSRSEMNVSTLELGDSALYLCASSLIPGTGSYEQYFGPGTRLTVT.